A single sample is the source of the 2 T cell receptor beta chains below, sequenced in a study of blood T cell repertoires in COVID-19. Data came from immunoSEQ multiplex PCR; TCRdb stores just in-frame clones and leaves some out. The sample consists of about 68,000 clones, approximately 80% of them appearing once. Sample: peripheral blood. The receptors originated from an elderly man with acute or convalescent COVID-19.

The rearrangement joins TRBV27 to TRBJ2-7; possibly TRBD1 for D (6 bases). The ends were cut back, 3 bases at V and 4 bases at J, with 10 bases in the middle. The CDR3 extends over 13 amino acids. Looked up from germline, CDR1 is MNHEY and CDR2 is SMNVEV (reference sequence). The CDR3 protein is CASSFLGGYEQYF. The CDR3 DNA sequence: TGTGCCAGCAGTTTCCTAGGGGGATACGAGCAGTACTTC.

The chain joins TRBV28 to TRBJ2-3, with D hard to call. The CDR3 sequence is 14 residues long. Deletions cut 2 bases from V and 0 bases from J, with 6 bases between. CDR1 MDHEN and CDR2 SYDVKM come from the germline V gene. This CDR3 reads CASSLVQSTDTQYF. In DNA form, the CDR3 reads TGTGCCAGCAGTTTAGTACAAAGCACAGATACGCAGTATTTT.